These 28 T cell receptor gamma chains originate from one sample sequenced in a study of Vδ1+ human thymocytes. Whole-study results and caveats: In the thymus, TRG and TRD repertoires looked highly polyclonal with Gaussian CDR3 lengths.

The template was reverse-transcribed extracted RNA. Pooled V-gene forward primers with one constant-region reverse primer generated the CDR3 amplicons by multiplex PCR. With CATT, TCRdb re-called clones from the multiplex PCR reads. The table shows roughly 30,000 gamma-chain clones, with 20% to 25% occurring only once. For these receptors, no antigen is known. The specimen was Vdelta1+ gamma-delta thymocytes from the thymus. Regarding subset: FACS-sorted CD3+ TCRalphabeta- TCRVdelta1+ TCRVdelta2- thymocytes. The receptor set was obtained from a boy younger than two who had congenital heart surgery.

This clone came up a few times. The J gene is TRGJ1 or TRGJ2, the V gene TRGV3. The V gene's germline CDR1 is VTNTFY and CDR2 YDVSTARD (reference sequence). The J segment lost 5 bases and the V segment lost 5 bases, leaving 6 bases of the junction unmatched. CDR3 length: 12 amino acids. DNA of the CDR3: TGTGCCACCTGGGCCATTGATTATAAGAAACTCTTT. The encoded protein is CATWAIDYKKLF.

The chain is built from TRGV9 and TRGJP1. The CDR3 has 16 amino acids. Germline-derived CDR1 and CDR2 are GITISATS and ISYDGTV (reference sequence). V shed 0 bases and J 0 bases; nucleotides not matched to a gene: 4. Here the CDR3 DNA reads TGTGCCTTGTGGGAGGTGACCAATACCACTGGTTGGTTCAAGATATTT. It encodes CALWEVTNTTGWFKIF.

This clone was detected a few times. This specimen includes other DNA sequences encoding the same CDR3. The chain is built from TRGV9 and TRGJP. Germline trimming cut 0 bases from V and 11 bases from J; bases unmatched to any gene: 1. The CDR3 is made up of 14 amino acids. Germline V gives CDR1 GITISATS, CDR2 ISYDGTV (reference sequence). The chain's CDR3 is CALWEVLGKKIKVF. CDR3 in DNA: TGTGCCTTGTGGGAGGTGCTGGGCAAAAAAATCAAGGTATTT.

The chain combines TRGV5 with TRGJ1 or TRGJ2. CDR1 and CDR2 (germline): VINAFY, YDVSNSKD. The trim removed 6 bases at V and 3 bases at J, leaving 14 bases unmatched. This CDR3 spans 15 amino acids. The chain's CDR3 is CATWKGGLTYYKKLF. The CDR3 nucleotides are TGTGCCACCTGGAAAGGAGGCTTGACTTATTATAAGAAACTCTTT.

This clone was picked up a small number of times. Other DNA sequences in this sample translate to the same CDR3. The chain couples TRGV9 to TRGJ1 or TRGJ2. Looked up from germline, CDR1 is GITISATS and CDR2 is ISYDGTV (reference sequence). The CDR3 extends over 13 amino acids. V shed 3 bases and J 3 bases; nucleotides not matched to a gene: 5. The CDR3 coding sequence is TGTGCCTTGTGGGAGAGATTTTATTATAAGAAACTCTTT. Translation gives CALWERFYYKKLF.

In its sample, this clone is medium-sized. The rearrangement joins TRGV9 to TRGJ1 or TRGJ2. CDR1 and CDR2 (germline): GITISATS, ISYDGTV (reference sequence). The CDR3 is 11 amino acids. The J segment lost 10 bases and the V segment lost 7 bases, leaving 10 bases of the junction unmatched. Written as DNA, the CDR3 is TGTGCCTTGTGCCGGCATCGCAAGAAACTCTTT. This encodes CALCRHRKKLF.

V and J are TRGV9 and TRGJ1 or TRGJ2. This CDR3 comprises 11 residues. Germline CDR1 reads GITISATS; CDR2 reads ISYDGTV (reference sequence). Trimming at V came to 5 bases and at J to 8 bases, leaving 6 bases not matched to a gene. CDR3 in amino acids: CALWVTNKKLF. For the CDR3, the DNA is TGTGCCTTGTGGGTTACCAATAAGAAACTCTTT.

The sample holds a few counts of this clone. A much more abundant neighbour one base away suggests this may be a read error. This chain joins TRGV4 and TRGJ1 or TRGJ2. The CDR3 is 13 amino acids. The germline V gene encodes CDR1 EGSTGY and CDR2 YDSYTSSV. The J segment lost 0 bases and the V segment lost 5 bases, leaving 4 bases of the junction unmatched. CDR3 amino acids: CATWGENYYKKLF. The CDR3 DNA follows: TGTGCCACCTGGGGTGAGAATTATTATAAGAAACTCTTT.

This clone was counted only a few times. V gene TRGV2 combines with J gene TRGJ1 or TRGJ2. Germline V gene data show CDR1 as EGSNGY and CDR2 as YDSYNSKV. Trimming cost V 0 bases and J 3 bases; bases outside gene matches: 8. The CDR3 is made up of 15 amino acids. CDR3 DNA sequence: TGTGCCACCTGGGACGGGCGATTTGGTTATTATAAGAAACTCTTT. It translates to CATWDGRFGYYKKLF.

This clone was counted only a few times. Other DNA sequences of this sample code for an identical CDR3. The chain combines TRGV5 with TRGJ1 or TRGJ2. This CDR3 is 13 amino acids long. Germline CDR1 is VINAFY and CDR2 is YDVSNSKD. Germline trimming cut 0 bases from V and 7 bases from J; bases unmatched to any gene: 6. The CDR3 DNA sequence: TGTGCCACCTGGGACAGGCTGCGGTATAAGAAACTCTTT. Translation: CATWDRLRYKKLF.

The V call is TRGV9, the J call TRGJ1 or TRGJ2. The trim removed 6 bases at V and 11 bases at J, leaving 10 bases unmatched. Germline assignment: CDR1 GITISATS and CDR2 ISYDGTV (reference sequence). The CDR3 sequence is 11 residues long. In DNA, the CDR3 is TGTGCCTTGTGGCTCGTTCAGGAGAAACTCTTT. It is translated as CALWLVQEKLF.

This clone was observed a handful of times. Sequence at one end of the junction differs from germline and may be a read error. The V gene is TRGV8, the J gene TRGJ1 or TRGJ2. The CDR3 spans 13 residues. The germline CDR1 and CDR2 sequences are VENAVY and YDSYNSRV. The CDR3 DNA reads as TGTGCCACCTGGGAATCGAATTATTGTAAGAAACTCTTT. It translates to CATWESNYCKKLF.

This clone has more than one count but fewer than ten. The rearrangement links TRGV9 to TRGJ1 or TRGJ2. CDR1 and CDR2 (germline): GITISATS, ISYDGTV (reference sequence). Trimming removed 0 bases from V and 2 bases from J; junction bases left unmatched: 4. The CDR3 covers 14 residues. The CDR3 sequence is CALWEVQHYYKKLF. The CDR3 DNA follows: TGTGCCTTGTGGGAGGTGCAGCATTATTATAAGAAACTCTTT.

The chain combines TRGV5 with TRGJ1 or TRGJ2. The CDR3 runs 13 residues. Unmatched junction bases numbered 9, after V lost 3 bases and J lost 7 bases. Germline V gene sequence: CDR1 VINAFY, CDR2 YDVSNSKD. The DNA of the CDR3 is TGTGCCACCTGGGACCTCCGGGAGTATAAGAAACTCTTT. Protein sequence: CATWDLREYKKLF.

As to this clone: Its ends do not fully match the called genes, so a read error is possible. This specimen includes other DNA sequences encoding the same CDR3. V is TRGV9 and J is TRGJ1 or TRGJ2. Germline V CDR1 and CDR2: GITISATS, ISYDGTV (reference sequence). This CDR3 region has 14 residues. The chain's CDR3 is CALWEVLRDYKKLF. The DNA of the CDR3 is TGTGCCTTGTGGGAGGTGTTAAGGGACTATAAGAAACTCTTC.

V and J are TRGV9 and TRGJ1 or TRGJ2. Germline trimming cut 3 bases from V and 3 bases from J; bases unmatched to any gene: 8. Germline-derived CDR1 and CDR2 are GITISATS and ISYDGTV (reference sequence). CDR3 length: 14 amino acids. CDR3 residues: CALWELRLYYKKLF. Here the CDR3 DNA reads TGTGCCTTGTGGGAGTTGAGGCTTTATTATAAGAAACTCTTT.

Of note for this clone: The sample contains more than one DNA sequence encoding this CDR3. This sequence joins TRGV4 and TRGJ1 or TRGJ2. Unmatched junction bases numbered 3, after V lost 2 bases and J lost 2 bases. The germline V gene has CDR1 EGSTGY and CDR2 YDSYTSSV. The CDR3 contains 13 residues. CDR3 sequence reads: CATWDVYYYKKLF. In DNA, the CDR3 is TGTGCCACCTGGGATGTTTATTATTATAAGAAACTCTTT.

The chain joins TRGV5 to TRGJ1 or TRGJ2. CDR1 and CDR2 from the germline V gene are VINAFY and YDVSNSKD. Trimming took 9 bases from V and 3 from J; bases not matched to a gene: 11. The CDR3 contains 13 residues. DNA for the CDR3: TGTGCCACCCCAAACCCCCTTTATTATAAGAAACTCTTT. Translating gives CATPNPLYYKKLF.

This clone was observed a handful of times. This chain links TRGV9 with TRGJ1 or TRGJ2. V lost 5 bases, J lost 3 bases, and 7 bases stayed unmatched. The CDR3 is 13 residues long. Germline assignment: CDR1 GITISATS and CDR2 ISYDGTV (reference sequence). CDR3 DNA sequence: TGTGCCTTGTGGGGGCCCTTTTATTATAAGAAACTCTTT. It translates to CALWGPFYYKKLF.

As concerns this clone: Other DNA sequences in this specimen translate into the identical CDR3. This rearrangement joins TRGV5 to TRGJ1 or TRGJ2. CDR1 VINAFY and CDR2 YDVSNSKD come from the germline V gene. Losses at the gene ends were 0 bases for V and 12 bases for J; bases not matched to a gene: 8. The CDR3 contains 12 residues. The DNA for the CDR3 is TGTGCCACCTGGGACAGGCTTAGGAGGAAACTCTTT. Amino acid sequence: CATWDRLRRKLF.

As concerns this clone: The sample holds other DNA sequences that translate to the same CDR3. This chain links TRGV2 with TRGJ1 or TRGJ2. Germline CDR1 EGSNGY, CDR2 YDSYNSKV. The J segment lost 3 bases and the V segment lost 0 bases, leaving 5 bases of the junction unmatched. The CDR3 has 14 residues. The CDR3 DNA is TGTGCCACCTGGGACGGGCCAGGTTATTATAAGAAACTCTTT. Amino acids: CATWDGPGYYKKLF.

This clone turned up a few times. The chain has TRGV8 and TRGJ1 or TRGJ2. Germline-derived CDR1 and CDR2 are VENAVY and YDSYNSRV. This CDR3 has 12 residues. Trimming at V came to 5 bases and at J to 3 bases, leaving 4 bases not matched to a gene. The CDR3 bases are TGTGCCACCTGGGCTCCTTATTATAAGAAACTCTTT. It codes for CATWAPYYKKLF.

This clone was found a few times. The same CDR3 can be traced to other DNA sequences in this sample. This chain links TRGV8 with TRGJ1 or TRGJ2. The CDR3 extends over 13 amino acids. V gave up 3 bases and J gave up 2 bases; unmatched junction bases: 4. Germline CDR1 reads VENAVY; CDR2 reads YDSYNSRV. CDR3 sequence (DNA): TGTGCCACCTGGGATGCCGATTATTATAAGAAACTCTTT. Translated: CATWDADYYKKLF.

This clone was seen a handful of times. This chain joins TRGV9 and TRGJ1 or TRGJ2. Losses at the gene ends were 0 bases for V and 10 bases for J; bases not matched to a gene: 9. Germline V gene lookup returns CDR1 GITISATS and CDR2 ISYDGTV (reference sequence). This CDR3 contains 13 residues. CDR3 in DNA: TGTGCCTTGTGGGAGGTGTTAGGGTCGAAGAAACTCTTT. This codes for CALWEVLGSKKLF.

The rearrangement uses TRGV2 and TRGJ1 or TRGJ2. The CDR3 runs to 16 residues. V dropped 0 bases and J dropped 6; count of bases not matched to a gene: 14. The germline gives CDR1 EGSNGY, CDR2 YDSYNSKV. CDR3: CATWDGALAIFYKKLF. CDR3 sequence (DNA): TGTGCCACCTGGGACGGGGCCCTCGCGATTTTTTATAAGAAACTCTTT.

On this clone itself: Other DNA sequences in the same sample also yield this CDR3. The J gene is TRGJ1 or TRGJ2, the V gene TRGV5. Germline CDR1 reads VINAFY; CDR2 reads YDVSNSKD. The CDR3 totals 14 residues. J was trimmed by 6 bases and V by 0 bases; bases with no gene match: 8. The CDR3 region has the DNA TGTGCCACCTGGGACAGGCCATTGGGTTATAAGAAACTCTTT. Translating it yields CATWDRPLGYKKLF.

The sample holds a few counts of this clone. V and J are TRGV2 and TRGJ1 or TRGJ2. The CDR3 runs 13 residues. With V trimmed by 3 bases and J by 5 bases, 7 bases remained unmatched. Germline-derived CDR1 and CDR2 are EGSNGY and YDSYNSKV. CDR3 nucleotide sequence: TGTGCCACCTGGGACCGAGGGGATTATAAGAAACTCTTT. Its translation: CATWDRGDYKKLF.

Comment on this clone: At one boundary the junction diverges from the germline segment, which might be a read error. The chain joins TRGV9 to TRGJ1 or TRGJ2. The CDR3 has 9 residues. CDR1 and CDR2 from the germline V gene are GITISATS and ISYDGTV (reference sequence). CDR3 coding DNA: TGTACCTTGGGGTATAAGAAACTCTTT. Protein product: CTLGYKKLF.